This T cell receptor beta chain was observed in a study of T cells in localized non-small cell lung cancer. On this clone: Antigen specificity is unknown.

The table came from immunoSEQ multiplex PCR; TCRdb's copy has only in-frame clones and leaves some out. The repertoire consists of 1,200 or so clones, with less than 25% occurring once and the leading ten covering around a sixth. In germline, CDR1 is MGHRA, CDR2 YSYEKL. The CDR3 has 14 amino acids. Trimming cost V 4 bases and J 6 bases, with 16 bases left between them. Findings and caveats of the study: Sequencing, confined to only one tumor region, leaves heterogeneity possible. Adjacent lung tissue had a median 57 of the top 100 clones found in the tumor. Blood T cell density predicted longer survival; adjacent-lung clonality, shorter. Uninvolved adjacent lung, not tumor, had the highest T cell clonality.

The chain recombines TRBV4-1 with TRBJ2-7; the D gene is possibly TRBD1 (6 bases). This clonotype was obtained from a female donor older than 55 with stage I squamous cell lung carcinoma. The material was normal lung tissue next to the tumor, obtained before any cancer treatment. CDR3 residues: CASSPWTERREQYF. Here the CDR3 DNA reads TGCGCCAGCAGCCCGTGGACAGAGCGGCGCGAGCAGTACTTC.